This T cell receptor (beta chain) was captured by sequencing in a study of a mutant IDH1 vaccine in newly diagnosed glioma. The overall study: Patients came in for eight vaccinations, in weeks 1, 3, 5, 7, 11, 15, 19 and 23. Radiotherapy, temozolomide, or both had been given previously, and both were given to most.

The CDR3 spans 15 residues. Germline V gene data show CDR1 as SGHRS and CDR2 as YFSETQ. The ends were cut back, 3 bases at V and 6 bases at J, with 16 bases in the middle. Note on this clone: Its target is not known.

The method was immunoSEQ multiplex PCR; TCRdb's version includes in-frame clones alone and lacks a portion of them. Of tens of thousands of clones in the sample, about 80% are singletons; the top ten hold 5% to 6.5%. Time point in this sample: week 23, last vaccination. One vaccine dose held 300 ug of mutant IDH1 20-mer peptide and came with topical imiquimod. The TCR originated in a man aged 50-60 years with glioma. This chain joins TRBV5-1 and TRBJ2-1; D may match TRBD1 or TRBD2 (6 bases each). The input for sequencing was PBMCs, taken from a glioma patient whose treatment included an IDH1 peptide vaccine. This CDR3 is CASSSGASAGNEQFF. For the CDR3, the DNA is TGCGCCAGCAGCTCGGGGGCTAGCGCTGGCAATGAGCAGTTCTTC.